Each of the 21 T cell receptor beta chains below was sequenced from the same sample in a study of blood T cell repertoires in COVID-19. TCRdb's table, derived via immunoSEQ multiplex PCR, lists solely in-frame clones and lacks some. The sample lists around 86,000 clones, about 80% occurring once. Sequencing used peripheral blood. The receptors were gathered from a human donor in a cohort sampled during active COVID-19.

The sample holds a few counts of this clone. The chain employs TRBV6-5 and TRBJ1-1; possible D gene TRBD1, 5 bases. From germline, CDR1 is MNHEY and CDR2 SVGAGI. Trimming left V 2 bases short and J 7 bases short, with 14 bases between. This CDR3 comprises 14 residues. The CDR3 loop reads CASSYGKQGSEAFF. The CDR3 DNA sequence: TGTGCCAGCAGTTACGGAAAGCAGGGAAGTGAAGCTTTCTTT.

This rearrangement joins TRBV7-9 to TRBJ1-4, with D perhaps TRBD1 (6 bases). The V gene lost 0 bases and the J gene lost 6 bases, with 11 bases spanning the gap. The CDR3 covers 15 residues. Per germline, CDR1 SEHNR and CDR2 FQNEAQ (reference sequence). CDR3 sequence reads: CASSLARQGHEKLFF. The DNA of the CDR3 is TGTGCCAGCAGCTTAGCGCGGCAGGGGCATGAAAAACTGTTTTTT.

This clone was counted a single time. The rearrangement uses TRBV5-5 and TRBJ1-5; no firm D call. This CDR3 is built from 13 residues. Trimming removed 4 bases at V and 6 bases at J, with 11 bases between. The germline V gene has CDR1 SGHKS and CDR2 YYEKEE (reference sequence). The CDR3 region is CASSIEASQPQHF. The CDR3 region has the DNA TGTGCCAGCAGCATAGAGGCAAGTCAGCCCCAGCATTTT.

The V call is TRBV5-4, the J call TRBJ1-2; no clear D. This CDR3 has 13 amino acids. Germline CDR1 is SGHNT and CDR2 is YYREEE (reference sequence). The ends were cut back, 0 bases at V and 7 bases at J, with 10 bases in the middle. The CDR3 DNA sequence: TGTGCCAGCAGCTTGGACGGTGGAGGTGGCTACACCTTC. This encodes CASSLDGGGGYTF.

V and J are TRBV9 and TRBJ2-6, with D hard to call. The CDR3 is 15 residues long. In germline, CDR1 is SGDLS, CDR2 YYNGEE. The V gene lost 3 bases and the J gene lost 6 bases, with 13 bases spanning the gap. CDR3 amino acids: CASSAGTLMANVLTF. CDR3 sequence (DNA): TGTGCCAGCAGCGCAGGAACCCTTATGGCCAACGTCCTGACTTTC.

The table lists this clone with many counts. This chain connects TRBV10-3 to TRBJ1-5, with D possibly TRBD1 on 5 matching bases. The germline V gene has CDR1 ENHRY and CDR2 SYGVKD. There are 15 residues in the CDR3. Trimming cost V 3 bases and J 0 bases, with 9 bases left between them. The DNA of the CDR3 is TGTGCCATCAGTGACGGGGGGGTTAGCAATCAGCCCCAGCATTTT. Protein: CAISDGGVSNQPQHF.

The V call is TRBV6-2 or TRBV6-3, the J call TRBJ1-5; 7 bases fit TRBD1. Per germline, CDR1 MNHEY and CDR2 SVGEGT. Germline trimming cut 6 bases from V and 4 bases from J; bases unmatched to any gene: 9. The CDR3 covers 15 residues. The CDR3 coding sequence is TGTGCCAGCAGCACTGCGACAGGGTTAAATCAGCCCCAGCATTTT. It translates to CASSTATGLNQPQHF.

On this clone itself: The junction departs from germline at one end; a sequencing error may be responsible. The genes are TRBV7-2 and TRBJ2-7; tentative D call: TRBD1 (5 bases). The CDR3 consists of 14 residues. Germline V gives CDR1 SGHTA, CDR2 FQGNSA. The DNA of the CDR3 is TGTGCCAGCACCCCATGGACACGTAACTACCAGCAGTACTTC. Translated, it gives CASTPWTRNYQQYF.

This chain links TRBV19 with TRBJ2-3, with TRBD2 matching 12 bases. Germline trimming cut 6 bases from V and 6 bases from J; bases unmatched to any gene: 19. Germline V gene lookup returns CDR1 LNHDA and CDR2 SQIVND (reference sequence). CDR3 size: 19 residues. Here the CDR3 reads CASSPRGLAGPTFKDTQYF. The CDR3 nucleotides are TGTGCCAGTAGCCCCAGGGGACTAGCGGGCCCCACTTTCAAGGATACGCAGTATTTT. The whole variable domain, remainder taken from reference TRBV19 and TRBJ2-3, is DGGITQSPKYLFRKEGQNVTLSCEQNLNHDAMYWYRQDPGQGLRLIYYSQIVNDFQKGDIAEGYSVSREKKESFPLTVTSAQKNPTAFYLCASSPRGLAGPTFKDTQYFGPGTRLTVL.

In regard to this clone: The junction departs from the called germline gene at one end, perhaps through a read error. The V call is TRBV7-9, the J call TRBJ1-5; 9 bases align to TRBD1. This CDR3 has 16 amino acids. Germline lookup yields CDR1 SEHNR and CDR2 FQNEAQ (reference sequence). The CDR3 bases are TGTGCCAGCAGCCCGCCGGGACAGGGTGGCAATCGGCCCCAGCATTTT. Residues: CASSPPGQGGNRPQHF.

This chain joins TRBV6-5 and TRBJ1-2, with 7 positions matching TRBD1. After removal of 6 bases from V and 3 bases from J, the junction contained 7 bases not matched to a gene. CDR1 and CDR2 (germline): MNHEY, SVGAGI. The CDR3 extends over 14 amino acids. The CDR3 DNA follows: TGTGCCAGCAGAAACGACAGGGATCACTATGGCTACACCTTC. As protein: CASRNDRDHYGYTF.

This sequence joins TRBV5-1 and TRBJ1-2; 10 nucleotides agree with TRBD1. Germline trimming cut 0 bases from V and 6 bases from J; bases unmatched to any gene: 2. Looked up from germline, CDR1 is SGHRS and CDR2 is YFSETQ. This CDR3 comprises 14 residues. CDR3 nucleotides: TGCGCCAGCAGCTTGGGGACAGGGGGAAATGGCTACACCTTC. It codes for CASSLGTGGNGYTF.

The chain carries TRBV19 and TRBJ1-1; D is unclear. The germline V gene encodes CDR1 LNHDA and CDR2 SQIVND (reference sequence). The germline V and J ends were trimmed by 7 bases and 4 bases, with 19 bases remaining between them. The CDR3 sequence is 15 residues long. In nucleotides, the CDR3 is TGTGCCAGTACTTATCCAGGATTGGGCTTCACTGAAGCTTTCTTT. Amino acid sequence: CASTYPGLGFTEAFF. The entire variable domain, with the rest obtained from reference TRBV19 and TRBJ1-1, is as follows: DGGITQSPKYLFRKEGQNVTLSCEQNLNHDAMYWYRQDPGQGLRLIYYSQIVNDFQKGDIAEGYSVSREKKESFPLTVTSAQKNPTAFYLCASTYPGLGFTEAFFGQGTRLTVV.

The chain joins TRBV6-5 to TRBJ2-1, with TRBD2 matching 7 bases. Germline loops: CDR1 MNHEY, CDR2 SVGAGI. This CDR3 spans 14 amino acids. Germline trimming cut 8 bases from V and 7 bases from J; bases unmatched to any gene: 11. CDR3: CASAGGEKWNEQFF. CDR3 coding DNA: TGTGCCAGCGCTGGGGGGGAGAAGTGGAATGAGCAGTTCTTC.

This chain connects TRBV5-1 to TRBJ1-2; perhaps TRBD1 as D (6 bases). CDR1 and CDR2 (germline): SGHRS, YFSETQ. Trimming took off 4 bases at V and 3 bases at J, with 13 bases between the two ends. There are 14 residues in the CDR3. The CDR3 sequence: CASSPEGGDYGYTF. In DNA, the CDR3 is TGCGCCAGCAGCCCGGAAGGGGGTGACTATGGCTACACCTTC.

The chain recombines TRBV4-1 with TRBJ2-3, with 13 bases fitting TRBD2. This CDR3 comprises 16 residues. In germline, CDR1 is MGHRA, CDR2 YSYEKL. V trimming: 4 bases; J trimming: 5 bases; junction bases outside the gene matches: 6. The CDR3 spells CASSRTSGGVEDTQYF. In DNA, the CDR3 is TGCGCCAGCAGCCGGACTAGCGGGGGTGTGGAAGATACGCAGTATTTT.

This clone was recorded a few times. The V gene is TRBV11-2, the J gene TRBJ1-2; D may be TRBD1 (6 bases). V lost 5 bases to trimming and J lost 3 bases, with 16 bases between them. Germline CDR1 and CDR2: SGHAT and FQNNGV. The CDR3 runs to 15 residues. The CDR3 bases are TGTGCCAGCAGCCCCAGGGGAATAAGGGACTATGGCTACACCTTC. Its protein is CASSPRGIRDYGYTF.

This sequence joins TRBV7-6 and TRBJ2-7; tentative D call: TRBD2 (6 bases). Trimming pared 5 bases from V and 2 bases from J, leaving 16 bases between. The CDR3 extends over 15 amino acids. Germline V gives CDR1 SGHVS, CDR2 FNYEAQ. The DNA for the CDR3 is TGTGCCAGCAGCCAGGGAAGTTCTAGCGCCTACGAGCAGTACTTC. It is translated as CASSQGSSSAYEQYF. The whole variable domain, remainder taken from reference TRBV7-6 and TRBJ2-7, is GAGVSQSPRYKVTKRGQDVALRCDPISGHVSLYWYRQALGQGPEFLTYFNYEAQQDKSGLPNDRFSAERPEGSISTLTIQRTEQRDSAMYRCASSQGSSSAYEQYFGPGTRLTVT.

This clone is a singleton in its sample. This chain connects TRBV18 to TRBJ1-3; no definite D call. Germline V gene data show CDR1 as KGHSH and CDR2 as LQKENI. Trimming took 2 bases from V and 7 from J, leaving 6 bases between them. This CDR3 region has 12 residues. The CDR3 loop is CASSPRGNTIYF. As DNA, the CDR3 is TGTGCCAGCTCACCAAGAGGGAACACCATATATTTT.

The genes are TRBV27 and TRBJ1-6; TRBD1 matches 9 bases. The V segment lost 5 bases and the J segment 8 bases; nucleotides outside the gene matches: 13. The CDR3 is made up of 17 amino acids. In germline, CDR1 is MNHEY, CDR2 SMNVEV (reference sequence). The CDR3 loop is CASSPLGQGIADSPLHF. The CDR3 DNA reads TGTGCCAGCAGTCCATTGGGACAGGGAATAGCAGATTCACCCCTCCACTTT.

This chain uses TRBV12-5 with TRBJ2-1; 7 nucleotides match TRBD2. Per germline, CDR1 LGHNT and CDR2 FRNRAP. This CDR3 contains 14 residues. J lost 4 bases, V lost 7 bases, and 7 bases had no gene match. This CDR3 reads CASAQGGRYNEQFF. The CDR3 region has the DNA TGTGCTAGTGCTCAGGGCGGGAGATACAATGAGCAGTTCTTC.